The clone carrying this TCR beta chain is termed medium-sized. Researchers took blood at baseline, on cycle 4 day 1, and on cycle 7 day 1. This sample is part of a study of OX40 agonist ivuxolimab in advanced cancers. Overall study: Eligibility admitted prior anti-PD-1, anti-PD-L1 or anti-CTLA-4 therapy; roughly 40% had some.

The CDR3 totals 15 residues. Per the germline V gene, CDR1 is MNHEY and CDR2 is SVGAGI. V dropped 4 bases and J dropped 7; count of bases not matched to a gene: 9. Clones were sequenced by immunoSEQ multiplex PCR, and TCRdb holds only the in-frame ones, with some missing. The sample holds about 21,000 clones; about 83% are singletons and the top ten take more than 15%. The TCR comes from an adult with an advanced solid tumor such as melanoma, head and neck, liver or kidney cancer. This chain uses TRBV6-5 with TRBJ2-1, with 8 bases that match TRBD2. The sample in question was CD4+ or CD8+ T cells sorted from blood, obtained in a trial of the OX40 agonist ivuxolimab. The CDR3: CASSFSAGEWNEQFF. In DNA form, the CDR3 reads TGTGCCAGCAGTTTTTCAGCGGGAGAGTGGAATGAGCAGTTCTTC.